One sample yielded the 22 T cell receptor beta chains listed below, sequenced in a study of cytomegalovirus exposure and HLA in healthy donors. PCR primers comprised 60 Vbeta and 13 Jbeta primers. Repertoires were generated with immunoSEQ multiplex PCR, while TCRdb's copy carries only in-frame clones and drops some. The sample shows about 300,000 clones, just over 85% of them seen only once. Material: PBMCs. All receptors derive from a man between 35 and 55 years old in good health and CMV-seropositive.

The chain combines TRBV7-9 with TRBJ2-7, with TRBD2 matching over 8 bases. This CDR3 has 15 residues. The V segment lost 3 bases and the J segment 2 bases; nucleotides outside the gene matches: 6. Germline V gives CDR1 SEHNR, CDR2 FQNEAQ (reference sequence). CDR3 DNA sequence: TGTGCCAGCAGCTTTCGGCGGGAGGAGACCTACGAGCAGTACTTC. Encoded protein: CASSFRREETYEQYF. The whole variable domain, filled in from reference TRBV7-9 and TRBJ2-7, reads DTGVSQNPRHKITKRGQNVTFRCDPISEHNRLYWYRQTLGQGPEFLTYFQNEAQLEKSRLLSDRFSAERPKGSFSTLEIQRTEQGDSAMYLCASSFRREETYEQYFGPGTRLTVT.

This rearrangement joins TRBV27 to TRBJ2-1; a weak D match, TRBD2 (5 bases). Germline V gene sequence: CDR1 MNHEY, CDR2 SMNVEV (reference sequence). This CDR3 has 12 amino acids. Trimming stripped 3 bases from V and 9 bases from J, with 9 bases between. The CDR3 bases are TGTGCCAGCAGTTTTCGGGGAGTTGAGCAGTTCTTC. This translates into CASSFRGVEQFF.

This chain uses TRBV7-2 with TRBJ2-7; D ambiguous. Germline values: CDR1 SGHTA, CDR2 FQGNSA. V was pared by 0 bases and J by 5 bases, with 8 bases between. The CDR3 has 13 residues. The CDR3 loop is CASSLAGGHEQYF. The CDR3 nucleotides read TGTGCCAGCAGCTTAGCTGGCGGTCACGAGCAGTACTTC.

This rearrangement joins TRBV27 to TRBJ2-5, with a tentative D call TRBD2 (6 bases). Germline V CDR1 and CDR2: MNHEY, SMNVEV (reference sequence). This CDR3 has 15 amino acids. Trimming took 7 bases from V and 5 from J, leaving 20 bases between them. The CDR3 DNA sequence: TGTGCCAGCATGGAGTTGGGACTCCCCGTGGAGACCCAGTACTTC. Its translation: CASMELGLPVETQYF.

The chain uses TRBV28 and TRBJ2-7; D is possibly TRBD2 (5 bases). The CDR3 length is 12 residues. CDR1 is MDHEN, CDR2 SYDVKM, per germline. Trimming shortened V by 10 bases and J by 5 bases, and 15 bases separated the two germline ends. The CDR3 loop reads CATKDSKDEQYF. For the CDR3, the DNA is TGTGCCACCAAGGACTCTAAAGACGAGCAGTACTTC.

This clone was seen more than once but under ten times. V gene TRBV5-1 combines with J gene TRBJ1-1; 7 bases align to TRBD1. The CDR3 length is 14 residues. V was clipped by 6 bases and J by 1 base; unmatched bases: 6. Germline V lookup: CDR1 SGHRS, CDR2 YFSETQ. CDR3 in amino acids: CASTDRAGNTEAFF. The CDR3 bases are TGCGCCAGCACCGACAGGGCCGGGAACACTGAAGCTTTCTTT.

This rearrangement joins TRBV12-5 to TRBJ1-1; TRBD1 matches at 7 bases. CDR3 length equals 17 residues. V trimming: 2 bases; J trimming: 6 bases; junction bases outside the gene matches: 15. The germline V gene has CDR1 LGHNT and CDR2 FRNRAP. CDR3 loop: CASGLPPPTTGSPEAFF. CDR3 nucleotides: TGTGCTAGTGGTTTGCCCCCTCCCACGACAGGGTCTCCTGAAGCTTTCTTT.

V gene TRBV7-9 combines with J gene TRBJ2-3, with 9 bases matching TRBD2. The CDR3 has 15 residues. Per germline, CDR1 SEHNR and CDR2 FQNEAQ (reference sequence). Germline trimming cut 6 bases from V and 2 bases from J; bases unmatched to any gene: 6. CDR3 residues: CASSSSGINTDTQYF. The CDR3 bases are TGTGCCAGCAGTTCTAGCGGGATAAACACAGATACGCAGTATTTT. Filled out from reference TRBV7-9 and TRBJ2-3, the complete variable domain reads DTGVSQNPRHKITKRGQNVTFRCDPISEHNRLYWYRQTLGQGPEFLTYFQNEAQLEKSRLLSDRFSAERPKGSFSTLEIQRTEQGDSAMYLCASSSSGINTDTQYFGPGTRLTVL.

In its sample, this clone was seen a few times. The genes are TRBV11-2 and TRBJ2-3; 12 nucleotides align to TRBD2. Germline lookup yields CDR1 SGHAT and CDR2 FQNNGV. The junction had 1 base not matched to a gene; V was cut back by 5 bases and J by 1 base. This CDR3 spans 15 amino acids. The CDR3 loop is CASSRLAGGTDTQYF. CDR3 bases: TGTGCCAGCAGCCGACTAGCGGGAGGCACAGATACGCAGTATTTT.

V gene TRBV7-2 combines with J gene TRBJ2-7, with 8 bases that match TRBD1. V lost 2 bases to trimming and J lost 1 base; unmatched junction nucleotides: 1. The length of the CDR3 is 14 residues. Germline-derived CDR1 and CDR2 are SGHTA and FQGNSA. The CDR3 DNA reads as TGTGCCAGCAGCTTACACAGGGGGTCCTACGAGCAGTACTTC. Its protein product is CASSLHRGSYEQYF. The whole variable domain, remainder taken from reference TRBV7-2 and TRBJ2-7, is GAGVSQSPSNKVTEKGKDVELRCDPISGHTALYWYRQSLGQGLEFLIYFQGNSAPDKSGLPSDRFSAERTGGSVSTLTIQRTQQEDSAVYLCASSLHRGSYEQYFGPGTRLTVT.

The V and J genes are TRBV20-1 and TRBJ2-5; D is possibly TRBD2 (5 bases). V was clipped by 5 bases and J by 7 bases, with 11 bases between them. CDR3 length equals 11 residues. Germline V gene sequence: CDR1 DFQATT, CDR2 SNEGSKA (reference sequence). The CDR3 coding sequence is TGCAGTGCTCCCATTGGGAGGACCCAGTACTTC. This codes for CSAPIGRTQYF.

This clone showed up just once. The chain links TRBV27 to TRBJ2-3; D is unclear. Germline V gives CDR1 MNHEY, CDR2 SMNVEV (reference sequence). The CDR3 consists of 15 residues. Trimming shortened V by 8 bases and J by 0 bases, and 15 bases separated the two germline ends. The CDR3 coding sequence is TGTGCCAGCCGCTCCGGTTTAACTAGCACAGATACGCAGTATTTT. Its protein is CASRSGLTSTDTQYF.

The J gene is TRBJ2-7, the V gene TRBV4-2; TRBD1 matches at 7 bases. CDR1 is LGHNA, CDR2 YNFKEQ, per germline. V lost 0 bases to trimming and J lost 5 bases; unmatched junction nucleotides: 10. This CDR3 is built from 16 residues. CDR3 region: CASSQDPQGSRHEQYF. CDR3 DNA: TGTGCCAGCAGCCAAGATCCACAGGGGTCCCGGCACGAGCAGTACTTC.

The CDR3 here is CASSLEQGATNEKLFF. CDR3 nucleotides: TGCGCCAGCAGCCTGGAACAGGGGGCAACTAATGAAAAACTGTTTTTT. The V and J genes are TRBV5-1 and TRBJ1-4; 8 nucleotides match TRBD1. The CDR3 contains 16 residues. V gave up 4 bases and J gave up 0 bases; unmatched junction bases: 5. The germline V gene has CDR1 SGHRS and CDR2 YFSETQ.

The V and J genes are TRBV28 and TRBJ1-2; D gene uncertain. Germline CDR1 reads MDHEN; CDR2 reads SYDVKM. The CDR3 is 12 amino acids. V was shortened by 3 bases and J by 4 bases, with 6 bases between the two germline ends. The CDR3: CASSFTRYGYTF. DNA of the CDR3: TGTGCCAGCAGTTTCACACGCTATGGCTACACCTTC.

The rearrangement uses TRBV29-1 and TRBJ1-2; D gene unclear. The V and J ends lost 0 bases and 8 bases respectively, with 13 bases between them. Germline CDR1 SQVTM, CDR2 ANQGSEA. The CDR3 sequence is 13 residues long. The CDR3 DNA reads TGCAGCGTTGAAGAGGGAGCAGAGACGGGCTACACCTTC. Its translation is CSVEEGAETGYTF.

J is TRBJ1-1 and V is TRBV7-8, with D uncertain. The CDR3 extends over 14 amino acids. V lost 4 bases and J lost 2, with 11 bases in between. Germline V gene data show CDR1 as SGHVS and CDR2 as FQNEAQ. The chain's CDR3 is CASSSPNRNTEAFF. CDR3 bases: TGTGCCAGCAGCTCCCCGAACAGAAACACTGAAGCTTTCTTT.

The V and J genes are TRBV27 and TRBJ2-3, with 12 bases lining up with TRBD2. V shed 2 bases, J shed 4 bases, and the junction held 4 bases outside the gene matches. Germline CDR1 reads MNHEY; CDR2 reads SMNVEV (reference sequence). This CDR3 region has 16 residues. In DNA form, the CDR3 reads TGTGCCAGCAGTTTAGAGACTAGCGGGAGACCAGATACGCAGTATTTT. Protein sequence: CASSLETSGRPDTQYF.

The chain uses TRBV6-6 and TRBJ1-1; 9 bases align to TRBD1. V was pared by 6 bases and J by 8 bases, with 10 bases of the junction left unmatched. The CDR3 loop spans 14 amino acids. Germline V CDR1 and CDR2: MNHNY, SVGAGI (reference sequence). This chain's CDR3 is CASRYDRGFSEAFF. The CDR3, as DNA: TGTGCCAGCAGATACGACAGGGGGTTTTCGGAAGCTTTCTTT.

The V and J genes are TRBV15 and TRBJ1-3; D not resolved. The V and J ends lost 3 bases and 3 bases respectively, with 12 bases between them. The CDR3 has 15 amino acids. Per germline, CDR1 LNHNV and CDR2 YYDKDF (reference sequence). Here the CDR3 reads CATSREGRFGNTIYF. The CDR3 DNA follows: TGTGCCACCAGCAGGGAGGGCCGTTTTGGAAACACCATATATTTT.

This clone was picked up one time. The chain couples TRBV7-9 to TRBJ2-1, with a possible D match to TRBD1 (6 bases). Germline CDR1 SEHNR, CDR2 FQNEAQ (reference sequence). Trimming shortened V by 2 bases and J by 5 bases, and 10 bases separated the two germline ends. The CDR3 contains 14 residues. CDR3 in DNA: TGTGCCAGCAGCTTAAGGGACAAAAACAATGAGCAGTTCTTC. It encodes CASSLRDKNNEQFF.

This clone was detected once. The chain combines TRBV10-3 with TRBJ2-1; weak D call: TRBD2 (6 bases). Germline V gene sequence: CDR1 ENHRY, CDR2 SYGVKD. V lost 0 bases, J lost 8 bases, and 14 bases lay in between. The CDR3 sequence is 15 residues long. The CDR3 DNA reads as TGTGCCATCAGTGAGTCGGCGGAGGGTGTACATGAGCAGTTCTTC. It is translated as CAISESAEGVHEQFF.